The 4 T cell receptor beta chains below come from one sample, sequenced in a study of blood T cells in healthy people across ages. With a J-beta primer mix and a sample-barcoded 5' primer, a second PCR ran about 7 to 11 cycles. TCRdb itself ran the 5' RACE reads through MiXCR, one entry per CDR3 protein. The sample consists of about 640,000 distinct CDR3 sequences, 25% to 35% of them appearing once. Sequences were obtained from blood. All receptors derive from a woman aged 80 or over in good health.

The V gene is TRBV2, the J gene TRBJ1-1, with D unresolved. Germline CDR1 and CDR2: SNHLY and FYNNEI. This CDR3 has 12 amino acids. Trimming shortened V by 4 bases and J by 5 bases, and 8 bases separated the two germline ends. The CDR3 loop reads CASSVGRTEAFF. CDR3 nucleotides: TGTGCCAGCAGTGTAGGGCGTACTGAAGCTTTCTTT.

The CDR3 DNA reads as TGTGCCAGCAGGGAGACCGGGACAGGTTATGGCTACACCTTC. It codes for CASRETGTGYGYTF. V and J are TRBV6-1 and TRBJ1-2; 8 bases fit TRBD1. This CDR3 is built from 14 residues. Germline V gene sequence: CDR1 MNHNS, CDR2 SASEGT. Trimming cost V 6 bases and J 5 bases; bases outside gene matches: 8.

The chain joins TRBV4-1 to TRBJ1-4; 7 positions agree with TRBD1. The CDR3 is 15 residues long. Looked up from germline, CDR1 is MGHRA and CDR2 is YSYEKL. V shed 10 bases and J 5 bases; nucleotides not matched to a gene: 13. The DNA of the CDR3 is TGCGCCAACAGTCAAGCCCCAGGGGGGAATGAAAAACTGTTTTTT. This encodes CANSQAPGGNEKLFF.

The genes are TRBV7-9 and TRBJ1-5; D gene ambiguous. V was cut by 1 base and J by 4 bases, with 8 bases left in between. The CDR3 consists of 14 residues. Germline V CDR1 and CDR2: SEHNR, FQNEAQ (reference sequence). The CDR3 spells CASSLDLENQPQHF. As DNA, the CDR3 is TGTGCCAGCAGCTTAGATCTAGAAAATCAGCCCCAGCATTTT.